This T cell receptor (beta chain) was identified during a study of CD8+ T cells in alopecia areata. This clone was seen a handful of times. The antigen is not known. Treatment indicated: oral pan-JAK inhibitor, 5-10 mg twice daily. Findings and limits, study-wide: Scalp clonality and expanded CD8+ clones among the top 100 showed significant decreases with tofacitinib. Sequencing of scalp samples also includes resident alphabeta T cells from normal skin.

Trimming stripped 5 bases from V and 5 bases from J, with 3 bases between. The CDR3 sequence is 11 residues long. Germline CDR1 reads MDHEN; CDR2 reads SYDVKM. Extracted RNA was reverse transcribed, and the resulting cDNA served as sequencing template. The assay was immunoSEQ multiplex PCR, and TCRdb's table has in-frame clones only and misses some. Here the sample spans under 200,000 clones, 60% being singletons. The material sequenced was CD4+ T cells sorted from blood, taken at week 24, from a patient treated with tofacitinib. The rearrangement uses TRBV28 and TRBJ1-4; D remains unclear. The TCR comes from a human donor with alopecia areata. The CDR3 is CASSVNEKLFF. CDR3 DNA sequence: TGTGCCAGCAGTGTCAATGAAAAACTGTTTTTT. Full variable domain (missing parts from reference TRBV28 and TRBJ1-4): DVKVTQSSRYLVKRTGEKVFLECVQDMDHENMFWYRQDPGLGLRLIYFSYDVKMKEKGDIPEGYSVSREKKERFSLILESASTNQTSMYLCASSVNEKLFFGSGTQLSVL.